This T cell receptor (beta chain) originates from a study of T-cell reconstitution after alpha-beta-depleted transplantation in children. Regarding the study as a whole: One year post-transplant, T-cell counts and diversity were largely derived from T cells produced anew. In some patients, recipient T cells and intrathymic progenitors surviving conditioning explained high day-60 diversity. Several hundred expanded graft clones reportedly were the source of alpha-beta T cells about two months after transplant.

Unique molecular identifiers were built into the TCRbeta library. One entry per CDR3 protein, called by TCRdb with MiXCR from the PCR reads. The repertoire has approximately 630,000 distinct CDR3 sequences, 10% to 15% of them found once; the top ten carry 0.75% to 0.85%. The CDR3 has 16 amino acids. Germline loops: CDR1 SGHRS, CDR2 YFSETQ. The V end lost 4 bases, the J end lost 1 base, and 16 bases lay between the germline ends. With respect to this clonotype: The antigen remains unidentified.

The gene calls are TRBV5-1 and TRBJ2-3, with D possibly being TRBD2 (6 bases). This material consisted of PBMCs, taken before TCRalphabeta/CD19-depleted stem cell transplant. The clonotype was recovered from a girl aged 2 to 9 with congenital amegakaryocytic thrombocytopenia, due to receive a stem cell transplant. CDR3: CASSPRGASGTDTQYF. Written as DNA, the CDR3 is TGCGCCAGCAGCCCCCGCGGGGCTAGCGGCACAGATACGCAGTATTTT.